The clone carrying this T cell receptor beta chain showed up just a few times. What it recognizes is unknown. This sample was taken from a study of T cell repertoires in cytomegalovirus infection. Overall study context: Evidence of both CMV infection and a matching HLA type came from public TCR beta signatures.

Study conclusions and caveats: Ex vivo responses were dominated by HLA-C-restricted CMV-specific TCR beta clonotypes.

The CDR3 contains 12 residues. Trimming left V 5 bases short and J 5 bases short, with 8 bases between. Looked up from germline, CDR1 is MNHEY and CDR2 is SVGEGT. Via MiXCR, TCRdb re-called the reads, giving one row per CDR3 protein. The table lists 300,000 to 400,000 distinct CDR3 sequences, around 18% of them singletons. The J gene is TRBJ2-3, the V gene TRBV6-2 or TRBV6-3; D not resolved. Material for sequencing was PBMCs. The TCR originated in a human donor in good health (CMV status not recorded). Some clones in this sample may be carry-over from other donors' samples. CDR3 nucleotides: TGTGCCAGCAGTGACCCCCAAGATACGCAGTATTTT. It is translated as CASSDPQDTQYF.